This TCR beta chain was captured in a study of tumor-infiltrating lymphocytes in localized non-small cell lung cancer. Study overall: The cohort mixed smokers and never-smokers, several histologies, and some post-neoadjuvant-chemotherapy samples. Tumor tissue and non-adjacent uninvolved lung came from each patient.

Findings and limits, study-wide: Each assay used a separate piece of the same tissue. Immunotypes IM1 and IM2 had similar TCR-derived T-cell fractions.

Assay used: immunoSEQ multiplex PCR; TCRdb lists only in-frame clones, some missing. Of fewer than 8,000 clones listed, about 80% are singletons. CDR3 length: 15 amino acids. Germline CDR1 reads SGHRS; CDR2 reads YFSETQ. Trimming took 0 bases from V and 9 from J; bases not matched to a gene: 7. As regards this clone: What it binds is unknown.

Sequencing was carried out using lung tumor tissue. The chain combines TRBV5-1 with TRBJ2-1; TRBD2 matches 9 bases. This clonotype was sampled from a human donor with non-small cell lung cancer. The DNA for the CDR3 is TGCGCCAGCAGCTTGGATTCAGGCGGGAGGGGTGAGCAGTTCTTC. Translation gives CASSLDSGGRGEQFF.